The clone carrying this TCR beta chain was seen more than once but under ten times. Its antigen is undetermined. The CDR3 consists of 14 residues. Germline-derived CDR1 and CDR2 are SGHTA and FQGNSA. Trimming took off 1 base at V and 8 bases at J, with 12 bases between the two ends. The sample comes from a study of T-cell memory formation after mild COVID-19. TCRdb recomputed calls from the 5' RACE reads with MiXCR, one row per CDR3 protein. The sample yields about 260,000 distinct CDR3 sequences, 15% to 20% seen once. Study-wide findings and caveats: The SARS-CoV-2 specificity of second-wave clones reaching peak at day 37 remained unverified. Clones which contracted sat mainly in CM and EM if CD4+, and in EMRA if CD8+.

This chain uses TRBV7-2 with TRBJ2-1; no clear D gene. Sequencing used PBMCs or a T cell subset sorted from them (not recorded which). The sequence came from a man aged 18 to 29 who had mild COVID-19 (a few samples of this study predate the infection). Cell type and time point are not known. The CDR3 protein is CASSLGAAGDEQFF. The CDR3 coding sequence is TGTGCCAGCAGCTTAGGTGCAGCTGGGGATGAGCAGTTCTTC.